This passage covers 19 T cell receptor beta chains from one sample sequenced in a study of blood T cell repertoires in COVID-19. The data were produced by immunoSEQ multiplex PCR, yet TCRdb's version contains in-frame clones alone and is incomplete. The data show approximately 150,000 clones, roughly four fifths seen once. Sequences were obtained from peripheral blood. These receptors came from a human donor with acute or convalescent COVID-19. The donor label of this sample is uncertain.

The chain has TRBV10-1 and TRBJ1-3; 7 bases map to TRBD1. Per the germline V gene, CDR1 is WNHNN and CDR2 is SYGVQD (reference sequence). This CDR3 comprises 13 residues. After removal of 10 bases from V and 4 bases from J, the junction contained 7 bases not matched to a gene. The CDR3 bases are TGCGCCAATAAACAGGGGCCCGGAAACACCATATATTTT. Encoded protein: CANKQGPGNTIYF.

The V call is TRBV2, the J call TRBJ1-5; D ambiguous. The CDR3 sequence is 15 residues long. The V end was cut by 2 bases, the J end by 0 bases, with 8 bases between. Germline CDR1 is SNHLY and CDR2 is FYNNEI. In nucleotides, the CDR3 is TGTGCCAGCAGTGAAAGAAGAGGTAGCAATCAGCCCCAGCATTTT. Translation gives CASSERRGSNQPQHF.

This clone was counted only a few times. This chain joins TRBV27 and TRBJ2-1; 9 bases are a match to TRBD1. This CDR3 region has 14 residues. J was trimmed by 7 bases and V by 4 bases; bases with no gene match: 5. CDR1 is MNHEY, CDR2 SMNVEV, per germline (reference sequence). CDR3 coding DNA: TGTGCCAGCAGTTCCCGGGACAGGGTGAATGAGCAGTTCTTC. This translates into CASSSRDRVNEQFF.

The chain employs TRBV6-6 and TRBJ1-2; maybe TRBD1 (6 bases). Germline V CDR1 and CDR2: MNHNY, SVGAGI (reference sequence). The CDR3 loop spans 15 amino acids. Trimming removed 2 bases at V and 4 bases at J, with 14 bases between. The CDR3 here is CASSYGGEAFYGYTF. CDR3 DNA: TGTGCCAGCAGTTACGGGGGCGAGGCGTTCTATGGCTACACCTTC.

This chain uses TRBV30 with TRBJ1-1; 9 bases match TRBD1. V was pared by 5 bases and J by 4 bases, with 5 bases of the junction left unmatched. The CDR3 is 13 residues long. CDR1 and CDR2 (germline): GTSNPN, SVGIG (reference sequence). The CDR3 region is CAWGTGIITEAFF. As DNA, the CDR3 is TGTGCCTGGGGGACAGGGATTATCACTGAAGCTTTCTTT.

The chain employs TRBV18 and TRBJ1-4; 7 bases agree with TRBD1. The CDR3 spans 16 residues. V lost 1 base and J lost 1; bases outside the gene matches: 3. CDR1 and CDR2 from the germline V gene are KGHSH and LQKENI. CDR3 residues: CASSPRAGGTNEKLFF. The DNA of the CDR3 is TGTGCCAGCTCACCACGGGCAGGGGGAACTAATGAAAAACTGTTTTTT. Combining the CDR3 with reference TRBV18 and TRBJ1-4 gives the whole variable domain NAGVMQNPRHLVRRRGQEARLRCSPMKGHSHVYWYRQLPEEGLKFMVYLQKENIIDESGMPKERFSAEFPKEGPSILRIQQVVRGDSAAYFCASSPRAGGTNEKLFFGSGTQLSVL.

This rearrangement joins TRBV10-3 to TRBJ2-3, with D perhaps matching TRBD2 (7 bases). The V and J ends lost 8 bases and 0 bases respectively, with 9 bases between them. The CDR3 runs to 13 residues. In germline, CDR1 is ENHRY, CDR2 SYGVKD. This CDR3 reads CAIGGASTDTQYF. CDR3 DNA: TGTGCCATCGGGGGGGCCAGCACAGATACGCAGTATTTT.

The chain employs TRBV2 and TRBJ1-4; the match to TRBD1 covers 12 bases. The germline V gene encodes CDR1 SNHLY and CDR2 FYNNEI. V shed 6 bases, J shed 7 bases, and the junction held 12 bases outside the gene matches. This CDR3 contains 17 residues. The CDR3 DNA reads as TGTGCCAGCAGGGAAACCGGGACAGGGGGCAAAGGTGAAAAACTGTTTTTT. This codes for CASRETGTGGKGEKLFF.

The rearrangement links TRBV5-4 to TRBJ2-6, with 10 nucleotides matching TRBD1. There are 17 residues in the CDR3. The germline CDR1 and CDR2 sequences are SGHNT and YYREEE (reference sequence). The J segment lost 0 bases and the V segment lost 5 bases, leaving 5 bases of the junction unmatched. CDR3 sequence (DNA): TGTGCCAGCAGAAGGACAGGGGGTCCCTCTGGGGCCAACGTCCTGACTTTC. This codes for CASRRTGGPSGANVLTF.

The chain links TRBV18 to TRBJ2-4; weak D call: TRBD2 (5 bases). Looked up from germline, CDR1 is KGHSH and CDR2 is LQKENI. Trimming took 2 bases from V and 2 from J, leaving 7 bases between them. The CDR3 contains 14 residues. CDR3 sequence: CASSPWETKNIQYF. The CDR3 nucleotides read TGTGCCAGCTCACCATGGGAGACCAAAAACATTCAGTACTTC.

The J gene is TRBJ1-3, the V gene TRBV6-6; D not certain. V dropped 4 bases and J dropped 0 bases, with 7 bases sitting between them. CDR3 length: 14 amino acids. Per the germline V gene, CDR1 is MNHNY and CDR2 is SVGAGI (reference sequence). As DNA, the CDR3 is TGTGCCAGCAGTTCATTCGGCTCTGGAAACACCATATATTTT. Its translation: CASSSFGSGNTIYF.

The J gene is TRBJ1-3, the V gene TRBV19; weak D call: TRBD1 (6 bases). CDR1 and CDR2 from the germline V gene are LNHDA and SQIVND (reference sequence). V was shortened by 6 bases and J by 2 bases, with 11 bases between the two germline ends. The CDR3 sequence is 14 residues long. The CDR3 loop reads CASRLGGAGNTIYF. In DNA, the CDR3 is TGTGCCAGTAGATTAGGGGGAGCTGGAAACACCATATATTTT.

This clone was found a few times. In DNA, the CDR3 is TGTGCCAGCTCAGGGACTAGCGGCCAAGAGACCCAGTACTTC. This sequence encodes CASSGTSGQETQYF. This rearrangement joins TRBV18 to TRBJ2-5; TRBD2 agrees at 11 bases. Looked up from germline, CDR1 is KGHSH and CDR2 is LQKENI. J gave up 1 base and V 5 bases, and 0 bases lay outside the gene matches. The CDR3 contains 14 residues.

This chain joins TRBV3-1 (or the pseudogene TRBV3-2) and TRBJ2-3; 9 nucleotides match TRBD2. The V and J ends lost 3 bases and 2 bases, in that order; junction bases with no gene match: 6. The CDR3 covers 16 residues. Germline assignment: CDR1 LGHDT and CDR2 YNNKEL (reference sequence). The CDR3 spells CASSHRERGVTDTQYF. The CDR3 DNA sequence: TGTGCCAGCAGCCATAGAGAGCGGGGGGTCACAGATACGCAGTATTTT.

The V gene is TRBV27, the J gene TRBJ1-5; D is perhaps TRBD1 (5 bases). Trimming took off 3 bases at V and 7 bases at J, with 13 bases between the two ends. CDR3 length: 14 amino acids. Looked up from germline, CDR1 is MNHEY and CDR2 is SMNVEV (reference sequence). The CDR3 nucleotides read TGTGCCAGCAGTTTTCTGCAGGGAGGACAGCCCCAGCATTTT. Translating it yields CASSFLQGGQPQHF.

The rearrangement links TRBV19 to TRBJ1-2, with D tentatively TRBD1 (5 bases). Germline lookup yields CDR1 LNHDA and CDR2 SQIVND (reference sequence). The CDR3 is 11 residues long. The V end lost 5 bases, the J end lost 7 bases, and 8 bases lay between the germline ends. DNA of the CDR3: TGTGCCAGTAGTGCCAGGGCTGGCTACACCTTC. Its translation: CASSARAGYTF.

This clone has more than one count but fewer than ten. V gene TRBV6-5 combines with J gene TRBJ2-7, with TRBD2 matching over 10 bases. V lost 5 bases and J lost 3; bases outside the gene matches: 1. Germline V lookup: CDR1 MNHEY, CDR2 SVGAGI. The CDR3 length is 13 residues. The CDR3 DNA reads as TGTGCCAGCAGTAGGACTAGCGGCTACGAGCAGTACTTC. Protein: CASSRTSGYEQYF.

The V gene is TRBV6-5, the J gene TRBJ2-1, with D possibly TRBD1 on 8 matching bases. The CDR3 is made up of 15 amino acids. Deletions cut 7 bases from V and 9 bases from J, with 22 bases between. The germline gives CDR1 MNHEY, CDR2 SVGAGI. The CDR3 DNA sequence: TGTGCCAGCAATCCAGCGGGACAGGATTCCCTTGAGCAGTTCTTC. It translates to CASNPAGQDSLEQFF.

The chain recombines TRBV7-2 with TRBJ2-7; 8 nucleotides line up with TRBD1. Germline CDR1 is SGHTA and CDR2 is FQGNSA. CDR3 length: 15 residues. The V gene end was trimmed by 4 bases and the J gene end by 3 bases; junction bases not matched to a gene: 8. CDR3 DNA: TGTGCCAGCAGCTCAAGACAGGGGTCACGCTACGAGCAGTACTTC. It translates to CASSSRQGSRYEQYF.